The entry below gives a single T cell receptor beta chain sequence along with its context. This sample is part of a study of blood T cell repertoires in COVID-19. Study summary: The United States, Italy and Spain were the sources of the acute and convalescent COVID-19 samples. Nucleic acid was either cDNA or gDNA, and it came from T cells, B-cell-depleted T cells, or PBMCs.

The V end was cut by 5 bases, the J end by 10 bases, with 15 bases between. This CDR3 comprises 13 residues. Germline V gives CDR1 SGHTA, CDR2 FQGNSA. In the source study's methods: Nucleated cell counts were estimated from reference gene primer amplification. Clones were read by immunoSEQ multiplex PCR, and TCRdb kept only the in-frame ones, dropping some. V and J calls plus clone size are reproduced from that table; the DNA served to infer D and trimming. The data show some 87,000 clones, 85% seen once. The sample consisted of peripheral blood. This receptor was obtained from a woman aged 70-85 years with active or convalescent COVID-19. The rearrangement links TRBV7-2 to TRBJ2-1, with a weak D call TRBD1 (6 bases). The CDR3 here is CASSPPGHQEQFF. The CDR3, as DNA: TGTGCCAGCAGCCCGCCGGGACACCAGGAGCAGTTCTTC.